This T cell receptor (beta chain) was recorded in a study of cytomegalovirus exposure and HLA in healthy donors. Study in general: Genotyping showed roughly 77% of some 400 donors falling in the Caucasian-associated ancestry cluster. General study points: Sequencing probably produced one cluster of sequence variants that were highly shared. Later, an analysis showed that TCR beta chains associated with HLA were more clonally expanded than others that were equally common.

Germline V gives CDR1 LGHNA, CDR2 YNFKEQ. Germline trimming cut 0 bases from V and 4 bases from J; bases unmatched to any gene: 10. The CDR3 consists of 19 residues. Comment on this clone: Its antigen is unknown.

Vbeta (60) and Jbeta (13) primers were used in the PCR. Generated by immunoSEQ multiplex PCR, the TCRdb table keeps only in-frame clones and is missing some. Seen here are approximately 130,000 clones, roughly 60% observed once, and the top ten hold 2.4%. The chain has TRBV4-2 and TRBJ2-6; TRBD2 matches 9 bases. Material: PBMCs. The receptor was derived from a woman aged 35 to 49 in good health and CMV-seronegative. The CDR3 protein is CASSQEKAGGPLGANVLTF. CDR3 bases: TGTGCCAGCAGCCAAGAGAAGGCGGGGGGGCCGCTGGGGGCCAACGTCCTGACTTTC.